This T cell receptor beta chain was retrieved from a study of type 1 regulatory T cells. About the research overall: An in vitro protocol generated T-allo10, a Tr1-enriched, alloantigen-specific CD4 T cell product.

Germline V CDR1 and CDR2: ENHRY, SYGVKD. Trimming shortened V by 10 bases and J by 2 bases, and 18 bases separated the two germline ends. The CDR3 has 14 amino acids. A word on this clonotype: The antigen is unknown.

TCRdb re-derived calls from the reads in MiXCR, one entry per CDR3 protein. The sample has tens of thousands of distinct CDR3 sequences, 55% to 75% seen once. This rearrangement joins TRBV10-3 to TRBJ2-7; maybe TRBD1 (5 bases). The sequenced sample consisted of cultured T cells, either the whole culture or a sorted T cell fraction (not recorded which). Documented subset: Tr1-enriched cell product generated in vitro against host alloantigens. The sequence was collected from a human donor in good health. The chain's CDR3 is CATSESTATYEQYF. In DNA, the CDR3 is TGTGCCACATCCGAATCGACAGCCACCTACGAGCAGTACTTC.